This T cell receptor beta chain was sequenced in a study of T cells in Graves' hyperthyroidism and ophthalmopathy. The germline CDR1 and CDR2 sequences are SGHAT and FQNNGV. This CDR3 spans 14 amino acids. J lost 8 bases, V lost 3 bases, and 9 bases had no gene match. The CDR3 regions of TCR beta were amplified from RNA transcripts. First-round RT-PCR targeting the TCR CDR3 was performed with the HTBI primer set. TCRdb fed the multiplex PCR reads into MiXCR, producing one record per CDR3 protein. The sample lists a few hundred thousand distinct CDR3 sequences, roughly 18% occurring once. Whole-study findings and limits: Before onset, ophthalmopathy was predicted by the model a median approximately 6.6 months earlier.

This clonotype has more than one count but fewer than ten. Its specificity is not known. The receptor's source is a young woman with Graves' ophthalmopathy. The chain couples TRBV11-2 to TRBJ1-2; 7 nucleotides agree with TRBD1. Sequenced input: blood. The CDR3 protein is CASSLEGALGGYTF. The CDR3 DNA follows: TGTGCCAGCAGCTTGGAGGGGGCGCTGGGGGGCTACACCTTC.